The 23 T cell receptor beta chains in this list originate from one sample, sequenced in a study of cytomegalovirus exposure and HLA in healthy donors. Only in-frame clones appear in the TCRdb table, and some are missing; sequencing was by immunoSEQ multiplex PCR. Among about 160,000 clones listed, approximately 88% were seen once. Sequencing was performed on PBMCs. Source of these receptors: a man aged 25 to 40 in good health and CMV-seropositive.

This CDR3 reads CASSLQGIGSADTQYF. CDR3 coding DNA: TGTGCCAGCAGCTTACAGGGGATAGGATCTGCAGATACGCAGTATTTT. The chain carries TRBV11-2 and TRBJ2-3; tentative D call: TRBD1 (6 bases). Per the germline V gene, CDR1 is SGHAT and CDR2 is FQNNGV. V was cut by 2 bases and J by 4 bases, with 16 bases left in between. The CDR3 is 16 amino acids.

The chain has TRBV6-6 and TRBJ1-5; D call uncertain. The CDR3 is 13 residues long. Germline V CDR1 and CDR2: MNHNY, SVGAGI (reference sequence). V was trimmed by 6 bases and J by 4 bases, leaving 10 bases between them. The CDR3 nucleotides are TGTGCCAGCAGCAACGAGGTAAATCAGCCCCAGCATTTT. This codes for CASSNEVNQPQHF.

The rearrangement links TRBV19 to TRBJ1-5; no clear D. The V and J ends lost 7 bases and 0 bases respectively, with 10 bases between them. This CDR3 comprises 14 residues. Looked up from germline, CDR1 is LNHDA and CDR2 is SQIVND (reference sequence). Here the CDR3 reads CASTRSDSNQPQHF. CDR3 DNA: TGTGCCAGTACGCGAAGCGATAGCAATCAGCCCCAGCATTTT.

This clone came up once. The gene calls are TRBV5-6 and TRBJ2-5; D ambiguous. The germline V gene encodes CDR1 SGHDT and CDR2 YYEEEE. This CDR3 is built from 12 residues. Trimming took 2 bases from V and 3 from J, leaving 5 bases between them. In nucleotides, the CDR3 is TGTGCCAGCAGCTTTACGGAAGAGACCCAGTACTTC. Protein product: CASSFTEETQYF. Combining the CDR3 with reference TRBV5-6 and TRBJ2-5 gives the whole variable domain DAGVTQSPTHLIKTRGQQVTLRCSPKSGHDTVSWYQQALGQGPQFIFQYYEEEERQRGNFPDRFSGHQFPNYSSELNVNALLLGDSALYLCASSFTEETQYFGPGTRLLVL.

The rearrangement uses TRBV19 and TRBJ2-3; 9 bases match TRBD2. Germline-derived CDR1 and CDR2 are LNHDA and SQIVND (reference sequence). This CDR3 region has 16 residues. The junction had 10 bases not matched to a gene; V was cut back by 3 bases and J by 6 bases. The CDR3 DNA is TGTGCCAGTAGTATTCGTCCTAGCGGGGTAAAGGATACGCAGTATTTT. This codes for CASSIRPSGVKDTQYF.

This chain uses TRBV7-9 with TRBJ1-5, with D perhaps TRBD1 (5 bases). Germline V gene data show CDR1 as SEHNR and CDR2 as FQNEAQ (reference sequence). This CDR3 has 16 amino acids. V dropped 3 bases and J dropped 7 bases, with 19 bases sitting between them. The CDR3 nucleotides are TGTGCCAGCAGCTTGTCATCCTTTGGGGCTCACCAGCCCCAGCATTTT. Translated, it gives CASSLSSFGAHQPQHF.

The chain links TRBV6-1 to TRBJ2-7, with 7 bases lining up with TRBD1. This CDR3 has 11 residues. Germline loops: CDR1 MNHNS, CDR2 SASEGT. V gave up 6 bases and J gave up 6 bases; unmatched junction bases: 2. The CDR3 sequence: CASRDRAEQYF. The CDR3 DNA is TGTGCCAGCAGAGACAGGGCCGAGCAGTACTTC.

The CDR3 sequence is CASSGRREGLKGTDTQYF. The CDR3, as DNA: TGCGCCAGCAGTGGAAGGCGGGAGGGCCTCAAAGGCACAGATACGCAGTATTTT. The J gene is TRBJ2-3, the V gene TRBV10-1; TRBD2 aligns across 9 bases. CDR3 size: 18 residues. Germline assignment: CDR1 WNHNN and CDR2 SYGVQD (reference sequence). V was clipped by 4 bases and J by 1 base; unmatched bases: 12.

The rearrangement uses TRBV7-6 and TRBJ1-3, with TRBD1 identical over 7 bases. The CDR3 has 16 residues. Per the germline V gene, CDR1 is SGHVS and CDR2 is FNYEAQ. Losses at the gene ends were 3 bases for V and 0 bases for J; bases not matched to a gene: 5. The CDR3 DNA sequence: TGTGCCAGCAGCTTGAGGACAGGAGTCTCTGGAAACACCATATATTTT. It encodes CASSLRTGVSGNTIYF.

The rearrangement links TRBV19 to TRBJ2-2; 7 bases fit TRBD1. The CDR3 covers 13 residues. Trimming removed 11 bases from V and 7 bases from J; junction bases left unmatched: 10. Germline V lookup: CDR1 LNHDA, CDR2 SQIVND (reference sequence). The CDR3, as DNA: TGTGCCGCCTCCAGGGGGATTGGCGGGGAGCTGTTTTTT. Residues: CAASRGIGGELFF.

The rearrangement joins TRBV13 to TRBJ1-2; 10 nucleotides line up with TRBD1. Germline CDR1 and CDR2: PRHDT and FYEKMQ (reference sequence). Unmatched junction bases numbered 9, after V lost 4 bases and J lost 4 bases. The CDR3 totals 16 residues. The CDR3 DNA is TGTGCCAGCAGCTCCTTCGCCTGGACAGGGGGCTATGGCTACACCTTC. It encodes CASSSFAWTGGYGYTF. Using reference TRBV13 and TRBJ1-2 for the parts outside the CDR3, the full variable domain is AAGVIQSPRHLIKEKRETATLKCYPIPRHDTVYWYQQGPGQDPQFLISFYEKMQSDKGSIPDRFSAQQFSDYHSELNMSSLELGDSALYFCASSSFAWTGGYGYTFGSGTRLTVV.

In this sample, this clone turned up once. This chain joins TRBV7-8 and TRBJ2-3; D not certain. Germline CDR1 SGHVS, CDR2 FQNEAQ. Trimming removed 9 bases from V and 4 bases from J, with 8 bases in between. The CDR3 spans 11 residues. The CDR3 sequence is CASRSSDTQYF. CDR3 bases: TGTGCCAGTAGGAGCTCAGATACGCAGTATTTT.

The CDR3 region has the DNA TGTGCCAGCAGCGGACAGATTTCAAATCAGCCCCAGCATTTT. Translation: CASSGQISNQPQHF. The chain recombines TRBV6-6 with TRBJ1-5; D is possibly TRBD1 (6 bases). Germline assignment: CDR1 MNHNY and CDR2 SVGAGI (reference sequence). CDR3 length: 14 residues. Trimming took off 6 bases at V and 4 bases at J, with 13 bases between the two ends.

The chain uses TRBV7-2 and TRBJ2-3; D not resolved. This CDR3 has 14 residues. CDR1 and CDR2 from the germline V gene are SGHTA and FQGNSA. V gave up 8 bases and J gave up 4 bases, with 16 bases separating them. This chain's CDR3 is CASEHQRYPDTQYF. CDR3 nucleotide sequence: TGTGCCAGCGAACACCAGAGGTACCCAGATACGCAGTATTTT. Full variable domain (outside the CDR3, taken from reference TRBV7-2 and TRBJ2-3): GAGVSQSPSNKVTEKGKDVELRCDPISGHTALYWYRQSLGQGLEFLIYFQGNSAPDKSGLPSDRFSAERTGGSVSTLTIQRTQQEDSAVYLCASEHQRYPDTQYFGPGTRLTVL.

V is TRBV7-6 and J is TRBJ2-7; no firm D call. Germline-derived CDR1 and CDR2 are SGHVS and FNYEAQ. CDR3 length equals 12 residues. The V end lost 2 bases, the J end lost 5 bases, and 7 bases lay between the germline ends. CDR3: CASSLKPHEQYF. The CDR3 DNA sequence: TGTGCCAGCAGCTTAAAGCCCCACGAGCAGTACTTC.

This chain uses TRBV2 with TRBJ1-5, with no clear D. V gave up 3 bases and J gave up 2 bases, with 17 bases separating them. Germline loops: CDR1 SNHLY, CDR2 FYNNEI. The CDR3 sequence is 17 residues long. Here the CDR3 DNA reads TGTGCCAGCAGTGAGGAAGGATCGGTCGGAGGCAATCAGCCCCAGCATTTT. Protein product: CASSEEGSVGGNQPQHF.

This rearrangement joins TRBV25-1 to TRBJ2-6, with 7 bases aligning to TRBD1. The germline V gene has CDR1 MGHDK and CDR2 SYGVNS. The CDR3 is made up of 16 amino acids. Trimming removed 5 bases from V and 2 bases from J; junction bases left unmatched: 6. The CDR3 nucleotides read TGTGCCAGCAGTAAAGTGAGGGGGCCTGGGGCCAACGTCCTGACTTTC. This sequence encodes CASSKVRGPGANVLTF.

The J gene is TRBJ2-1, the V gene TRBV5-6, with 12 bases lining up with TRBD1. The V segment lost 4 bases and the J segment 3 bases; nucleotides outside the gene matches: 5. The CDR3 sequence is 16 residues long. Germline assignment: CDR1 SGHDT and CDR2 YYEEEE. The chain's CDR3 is CASSTGTGGSYNEQFF. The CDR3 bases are TGTGCCAGCAGCACTGGGACAGGGGGCAGCTACAATGAGCAGTTCTTC.

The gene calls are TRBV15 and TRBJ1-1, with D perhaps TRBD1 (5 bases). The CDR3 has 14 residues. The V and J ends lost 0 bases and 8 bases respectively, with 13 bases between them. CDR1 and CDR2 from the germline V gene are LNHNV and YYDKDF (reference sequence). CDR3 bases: TGTGCCACCAGCAGAGATGTAGGGGAAGGAGAAGCTTTCTTT. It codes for CATSRDVGEGEAFF.

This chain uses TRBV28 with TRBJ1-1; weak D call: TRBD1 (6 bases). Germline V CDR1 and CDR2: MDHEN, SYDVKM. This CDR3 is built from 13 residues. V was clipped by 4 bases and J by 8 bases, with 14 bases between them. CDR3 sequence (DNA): TGTGCCAGCAGTTCCGGACAGCTTGGCGAAGCTTTCTTT. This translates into CASSSGQLGEAFF.

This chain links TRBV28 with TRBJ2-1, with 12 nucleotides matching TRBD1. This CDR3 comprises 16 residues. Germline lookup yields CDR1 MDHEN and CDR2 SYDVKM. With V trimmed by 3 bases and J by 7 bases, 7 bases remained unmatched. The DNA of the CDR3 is TGTGCCAGCAGTTTGGCGGGGACAGGGGGCTCAAATGAGCAGTTCTTC. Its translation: CASSLAGTGGSNEQFF.

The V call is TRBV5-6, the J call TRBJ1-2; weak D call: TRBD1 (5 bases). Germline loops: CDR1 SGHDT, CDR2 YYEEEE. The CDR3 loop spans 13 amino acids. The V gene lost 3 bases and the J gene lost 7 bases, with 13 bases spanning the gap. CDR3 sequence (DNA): TGTGCCAGCAGCTGGAGGGACGTAAGTGGCTACACCTTC. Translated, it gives CASSWRDVSGYTF.

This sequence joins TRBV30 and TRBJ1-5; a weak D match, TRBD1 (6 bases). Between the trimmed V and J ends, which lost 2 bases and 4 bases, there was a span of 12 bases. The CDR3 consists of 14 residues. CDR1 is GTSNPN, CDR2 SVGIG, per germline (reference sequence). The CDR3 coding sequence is TGTGCCTGGAGTAGGGGAAGGGGGAATCAGCCCCAGCATTTT. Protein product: CAWSRGRGNQPQHF.